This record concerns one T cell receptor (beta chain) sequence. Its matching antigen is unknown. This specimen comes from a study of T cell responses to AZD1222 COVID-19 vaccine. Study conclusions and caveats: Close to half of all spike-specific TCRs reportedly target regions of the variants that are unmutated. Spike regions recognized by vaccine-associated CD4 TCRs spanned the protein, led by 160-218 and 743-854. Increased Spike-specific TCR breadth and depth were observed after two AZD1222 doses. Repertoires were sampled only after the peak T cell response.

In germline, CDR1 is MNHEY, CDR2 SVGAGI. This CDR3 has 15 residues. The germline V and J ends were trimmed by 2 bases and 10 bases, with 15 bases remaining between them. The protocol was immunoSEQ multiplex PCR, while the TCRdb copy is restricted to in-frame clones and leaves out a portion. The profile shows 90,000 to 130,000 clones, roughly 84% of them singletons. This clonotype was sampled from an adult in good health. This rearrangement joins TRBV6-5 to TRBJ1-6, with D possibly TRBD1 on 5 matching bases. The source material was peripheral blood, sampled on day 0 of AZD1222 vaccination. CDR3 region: CASSYRAGWGSPLHF. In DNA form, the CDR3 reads TGTGCCAGCAGTTACAGGGCAGGGTGGGGGTCACCCCTCCACTTT.